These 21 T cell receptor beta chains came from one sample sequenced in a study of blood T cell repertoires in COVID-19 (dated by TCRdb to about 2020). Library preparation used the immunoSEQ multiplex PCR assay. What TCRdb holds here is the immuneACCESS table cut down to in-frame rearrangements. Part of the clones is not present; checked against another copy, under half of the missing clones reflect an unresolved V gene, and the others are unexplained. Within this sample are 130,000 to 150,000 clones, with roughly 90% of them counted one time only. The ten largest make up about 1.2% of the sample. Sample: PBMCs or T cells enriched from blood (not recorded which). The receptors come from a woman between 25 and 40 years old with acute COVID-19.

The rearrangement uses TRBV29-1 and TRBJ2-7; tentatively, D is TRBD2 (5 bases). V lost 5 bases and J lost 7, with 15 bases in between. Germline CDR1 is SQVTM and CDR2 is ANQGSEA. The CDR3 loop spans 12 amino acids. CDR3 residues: CSVFAEGEEQYF. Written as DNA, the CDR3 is TGCAGCGTTTTCGCTGAGGGTGAGGAGCAGTACTTC.

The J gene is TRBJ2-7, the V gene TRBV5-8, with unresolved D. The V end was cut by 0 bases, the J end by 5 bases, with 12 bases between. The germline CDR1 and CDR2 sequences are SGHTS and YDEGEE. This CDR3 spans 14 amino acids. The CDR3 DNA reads TGTGCCAGCAGCTTGGCCAGCCGGGTCAACGAGCAGTACTTC. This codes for CASSLASRVNEQYF.

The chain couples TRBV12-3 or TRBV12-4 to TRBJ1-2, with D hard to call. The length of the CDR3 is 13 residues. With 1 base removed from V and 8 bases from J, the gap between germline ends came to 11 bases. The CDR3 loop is CASSLGRRIGYTF. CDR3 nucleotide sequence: TGTGCCAGCAGTTTAGGTAGGAGAATAGGCTACACCTTC.

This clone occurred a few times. The CDR3 DNA follows: TGTGCCAGCAGTTTAGGGCGACTAGCGGAATACAATGAGCAGTTCTTC. Translated: CASSLGRLAEYNEQFF. V is TRBV27 and J is TRBJ2-1, with TRBD2 identical over 9 bases. V trimming: 2 bases; J trimming: 4 bases; junction bases outside the gene matches: 6. This CDR3 is built from 16 residues. Germline V CDR1 and CDR2: MNHEY, SMNVEV (reference sequence).

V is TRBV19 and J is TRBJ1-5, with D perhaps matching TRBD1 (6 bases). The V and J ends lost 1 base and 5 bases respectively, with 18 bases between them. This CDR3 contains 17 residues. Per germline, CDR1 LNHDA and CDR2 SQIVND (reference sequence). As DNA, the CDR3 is TGTGCCAGTAGTATAGCCCCGGTATGGGACACCTATCAGCCCCAGCATTTT. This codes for CASSIAPVWDTYQPQHF.

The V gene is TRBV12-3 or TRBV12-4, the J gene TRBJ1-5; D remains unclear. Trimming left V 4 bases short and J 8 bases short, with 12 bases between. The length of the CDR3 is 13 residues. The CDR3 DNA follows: TGTGCCAGCAGTTCCCTTAGCGGGGAGCCCCAGCATTTT. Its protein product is CASSSLSGEPQHF.

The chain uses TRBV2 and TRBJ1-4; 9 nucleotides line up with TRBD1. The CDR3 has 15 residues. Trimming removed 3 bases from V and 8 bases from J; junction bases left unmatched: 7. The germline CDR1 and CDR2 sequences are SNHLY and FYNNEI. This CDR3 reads CASSDETGGLEKLFF. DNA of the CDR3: TGTGCCAGCAGTGATGAGACAGGGGGGCTGGAAAAACTGTTTTTT.

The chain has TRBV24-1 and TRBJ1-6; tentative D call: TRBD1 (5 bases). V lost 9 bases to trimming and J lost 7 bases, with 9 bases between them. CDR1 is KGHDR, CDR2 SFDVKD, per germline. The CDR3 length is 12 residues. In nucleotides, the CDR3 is TGTGCCACCGTTCGACAGAATTCACCCCTCCACTTT. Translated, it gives CATVRQNSPLHF.

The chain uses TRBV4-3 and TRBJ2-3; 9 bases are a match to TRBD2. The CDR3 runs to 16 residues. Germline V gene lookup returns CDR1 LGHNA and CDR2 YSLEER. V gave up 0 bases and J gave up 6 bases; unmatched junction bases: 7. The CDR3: CASSQEAGGRRDTQYF. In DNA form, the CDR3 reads TGCGCCAGCAGCCAAGAGGCGGGAGGGCGAAGGGATACGCAGTATTTT.

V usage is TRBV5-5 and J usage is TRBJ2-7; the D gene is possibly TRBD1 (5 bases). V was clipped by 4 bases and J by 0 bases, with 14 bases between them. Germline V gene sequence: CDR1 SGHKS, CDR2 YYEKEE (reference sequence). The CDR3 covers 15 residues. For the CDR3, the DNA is TGTGCCAGCAGCATCGGACACCGGAGCTCCTACGAGCAGTACTTC. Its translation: CASSIGHRSSYEQYF.

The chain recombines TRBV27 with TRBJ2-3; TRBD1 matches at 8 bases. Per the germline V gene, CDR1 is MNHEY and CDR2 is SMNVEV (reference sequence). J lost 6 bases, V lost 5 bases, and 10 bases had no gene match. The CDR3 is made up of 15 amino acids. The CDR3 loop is CASSEGQGLGDTQYF. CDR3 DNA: TGTGCCAGCAGTGAAGGACAGGGCTTAGGGGATACGCAGTATTTT.

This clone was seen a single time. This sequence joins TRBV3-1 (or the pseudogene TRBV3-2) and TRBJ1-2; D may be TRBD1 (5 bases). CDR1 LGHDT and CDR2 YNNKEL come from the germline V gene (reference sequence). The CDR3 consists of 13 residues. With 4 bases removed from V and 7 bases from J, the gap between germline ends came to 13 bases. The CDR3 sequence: CASSLVQGRGYTF. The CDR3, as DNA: TGTGCCAGCAGCCTGGTTCAGGGTCGTGGCTACACCTTC.

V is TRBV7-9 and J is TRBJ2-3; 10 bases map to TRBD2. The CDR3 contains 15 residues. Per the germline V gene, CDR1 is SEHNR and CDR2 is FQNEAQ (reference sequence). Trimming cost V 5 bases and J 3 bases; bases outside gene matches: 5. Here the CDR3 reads CASSPSGRVTDTQYF. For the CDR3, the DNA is TGTGCCAGCAGCCCGAGCGGGAGGGTTACAGATACGCAGTATTTT.

CDR3 DNA: TGCGCCAGCAGCCCGGAGCGTCAAGGGGGACGGCTGATGATCTATGGCTACACCTTC. This encodes CASSPERQGGRLMIYGYTF. The chain uses TRBV4-3 and TRBJ1-2, with TRBD1 as a possible D gene (6 bases). CDR1 LGHNA and CDR2 YSLEER come from the germline V gene. The V end lost 4 bases, the J end lost 4 bases, and 28 bases lay between the germline ends. The CDR3 sequence is 19 residues long.

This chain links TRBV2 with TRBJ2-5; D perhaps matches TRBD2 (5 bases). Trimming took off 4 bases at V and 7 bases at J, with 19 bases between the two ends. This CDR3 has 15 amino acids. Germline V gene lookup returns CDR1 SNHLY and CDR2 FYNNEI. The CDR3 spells CASSVVEGPGGTQYF. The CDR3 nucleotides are TGTGCCAGCAGTGTGGTTGAGGGTCCAGGCGGGACCCAGTACTTC.

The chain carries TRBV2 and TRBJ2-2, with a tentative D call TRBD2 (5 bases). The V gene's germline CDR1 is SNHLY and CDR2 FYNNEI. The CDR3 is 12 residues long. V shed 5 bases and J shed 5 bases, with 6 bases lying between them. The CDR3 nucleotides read TGTGCCAGCAGTCGAGGGACCGGGGAGCTGTTTTTT. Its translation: CASSRGTGELFF.

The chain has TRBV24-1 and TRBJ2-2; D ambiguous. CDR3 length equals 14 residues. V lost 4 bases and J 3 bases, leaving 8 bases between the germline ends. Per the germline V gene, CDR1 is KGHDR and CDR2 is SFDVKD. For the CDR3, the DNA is TGTGCCACCAGTGACCATTTTGACACCGGGGAGCTGTTTTTT. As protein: CATSDHFDTGELFF.

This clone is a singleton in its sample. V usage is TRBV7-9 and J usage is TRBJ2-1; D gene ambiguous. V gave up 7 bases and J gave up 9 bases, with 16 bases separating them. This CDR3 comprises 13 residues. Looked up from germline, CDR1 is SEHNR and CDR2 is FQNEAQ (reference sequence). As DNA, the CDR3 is TGTGCCAGCACAAAAGAAGACTCGAGTGAGCAGTTCTTC. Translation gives CASTKEDSSEQFF.

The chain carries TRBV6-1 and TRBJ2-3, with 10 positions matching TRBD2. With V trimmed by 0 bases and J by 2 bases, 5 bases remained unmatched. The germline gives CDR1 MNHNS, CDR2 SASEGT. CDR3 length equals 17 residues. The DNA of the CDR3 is TGTGCCAGCAGTGAAGCTTCAGCGGGAGGGTTCACAGATACGCAGTATTTT. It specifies CASSEASAGGFTDTQYF.

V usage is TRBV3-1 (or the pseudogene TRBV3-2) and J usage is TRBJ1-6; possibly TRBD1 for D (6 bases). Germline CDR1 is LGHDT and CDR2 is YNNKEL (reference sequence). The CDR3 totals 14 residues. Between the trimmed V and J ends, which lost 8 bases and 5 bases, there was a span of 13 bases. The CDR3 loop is CASQSGHNNSPLHF. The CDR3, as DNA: TGTGCCAGCCAATCGGGACACAATAATTCACCCCTCCACTTT.

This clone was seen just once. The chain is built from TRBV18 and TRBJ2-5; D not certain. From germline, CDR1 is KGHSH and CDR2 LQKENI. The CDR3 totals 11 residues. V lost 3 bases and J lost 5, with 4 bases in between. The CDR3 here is CASSPGETQYF. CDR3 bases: TGTGCCAGCTCACCCGGGGAGACCCAGTACTTC.